The 14 T cell receptor beta chains below come from one sample, sequenced in a study of blood T cell repertoires in COVID-19. Measured with immunoSEQ multiplex PCR; TCRdb has only the in-frame clones, and not every one. The table lists 35,000 to 40,000 clones, just under 75% of them singletons. Sequenced: peripheral blood. Receptor source: a man in his sixties or seventies with COVID-19, enrolled during active disease.

Only one count was recorded for this clone. This chain links TRBV19 with TRBJ1-1, with D possibly matching TRBD1 (5 bases). Looked up from germline, CDR1 is LNHDA and CDR2 is SQIVND (reference sequence). The CDR3 has 12 amino acids. V was pared by 7 bases and J by 8 bases, with 14 bases between. CDR3: CASTLGVVEAFF. CDR3 nucleotides: TGTGCCAGTACCCTAGGGGTGGTAGAAGCTTTCTTT.

Details on this clone: At one of its ends the junction is not consistent with the germline gene, which may arise from a read error. The J gene is TRBJ1-2, the V gene TRBV5-6; possible D gene TRBD1, 5 bases. The CDR3 is 14 amino acids. CDR1 SGHDT and CDR2 YYEEEE come from the germline V gene. Here the CDR3 reads CASTLGGEDYGYTF. The CDR3 DNA follows: TGTGCCAGCACCTTGGGAGGGGAGGACTATGGCTACACCTTC.

The genes are TRBV3-1 (or the pseudogene TRBV3-2) and TRBJ1-5, with 7 nucleotides matching TRBD1. The length of the CDR3 is 16 residues. The J segment lost 5 bases and the V segment lost 1 base, leaving 8 bases of the junction unmatched. Per germline, CDR1 LGHDT and CDR2 YNNKEL (reference sequence). The CDR3 protein is CASSQGQGGWDQPQHF. CDR3 DNA: TGTGCCAGCAGCCAAGGTCAGGGGGGCTGGGATCAGCCCCAGCATTTT.

This clone was observed a single time. The chain couples TRBV19 to TRBJ2-2, with 8 nucleotides matching TRBD1. Germline-derived CDR1 and CDR2 are LNHDA and SQIVND (reference sequence). The CDR3 loop spans 16 amino acids. The V and J ends lost 10 bases and 0 bases, in that order; junction bases with no gene match: 10. The CDR3 DNA reads TGTGCCATTCAGACCGGGACAGGCCCGAACACCGGGGAGCTGTTTTTT. Its translation: CAIQTGTGPNTGELFF.

This chain links TRBV7-2 with TRBJ2-2; 7 positions agree with TRBD1. Trimming cost V 3 bases and J 4 bases; bases outside gene matches: 5. Germline V CDR1 and CDR2: SGHTA, FQGNSA. The CDR3 is 15 amino acids. The CDR3 DNA reads as TGTGCCAGCAGCTTGCCGACAGGGAGCACCGGGGAGCTGTTTTTT. The encoded protein is CASSLPTGSTGELFF.

The gene calls are TRBV5-1 and TRBJ2-3; TRBD1 matches 9 bases. Germline V gives CDR1 SGHRS, CDR2 YFSETQ. The length of the CDR3 is 15 residues. Trimming at V came to 0 bases and at J to 6 bases, leaving 5 bases not matched to a gene. In DNA, the CDR3 is TGCGCCAGCAGCTTGGAGGGACAGGGATCGGATACGCAGTATTTT. This translates into CASSLEGQGSDTQYF.

The V gene is TRBV7-2, the J gene TRBJ2-7, with 13 bases identical to TRBD2. Looked up from germline, CDR1 is SGHTA and CDR2 is FQGNSA. V lost 5 bases to trimming and J lost 6 bases; unmatched junction nucleotides: 7. This CDR3 spans 15 amino acids. DNA of the CDR3: TGTGCCAGCAGCCTCACTAGCGGGGGGGCCGGCGAGCAGTACTTC. Protein sequence: CASSLTSGGAGEQYF. Full variable domain (outside the CDR3, taken from reference TRBV7-2 and TRBJ2-7): GAGVSQSPSNKVTEKGKDVELRCDPISGHTALYWYRQSLGQGLEFLIYFQGNSAPDKSGLPSDRFSAERTGGSVSTLTIQRTQQEDSAVYLCASSLTSGGAGEQYFGPGTRLTVT.

The chain joins TRBV19 to TRBJ1-4; 7 nucleotides line up with TRBD1. Germline V lookup: CDR1 LNHDA, CDR2 SQIVND (reference sequence). This CDR3 spans 14 amino acids. Losses at the gene ends were 5 bases for V and 6 bases for J; bases not matched to a gene: 6. The CDR3: CASSQGGLYEKLFF. DNA of the CDR3: TGTGCCAGTAGTCAGGGGGGACTTTATGAAAAACTGTTTTTT.

The sample holds a few counts of this clone. This sequence joins TRBV18 and TRBJ1-2; D is perhaps TRBD1 (6 bases). Per the germline V gene, CDR1 is KGHSH and CDR2 is LQKENI. This CDR3 comprises 13 residues. The germline V and J ends were trimmed by 4 bases and 6 bases, with 12 bases remaining between them. CDR3 protein: CASSLRGPDGYTF. Written as DNA, the CDR3 is TGTGCCAGCTCACTCAGGGGCCCGGATGGCTACACCTTC.

CDR3 sequence (DNA): TGTGCCAGCTCACCAGACAAGGTTTATGGCTACACCTTC. Translation gives CASSPDKVYGYTF. The genes are TRBV18 and TRBJ1-2; unclear D gene. The CDR3 is made up of 13 amino acids. Germline V gives CDR1 KGHSH, CDR2 LQKENI. The V end lost 2 bases, the J end lost 5 bases, and 9 bases lay between the germline ends. Together with reference TRBV18 and TRBJ1-2, the CDR3 gives the full variable domain: NAGVMQNPRHLVRRRGQEARLRCSPMKGHSHVYWYRQLPEEGLKFMVYLQKENIIDESGMPKERFSAEFPKEGPSILRIQQVVRGDSAAYFCASSPDKVYGYTFGSGTRLTVV.

This chain joins TRBV18 and TRBJ1-1; D is uncertain. Germline V CDR1 and CDR2: KGHSH, LQKENI. The germline V and J ends were trimmed by 3 bases and 0 bases, with 11 bases remaining between them. The CDR3 is 15 residues long. As DNA, the CDR3 is TGTGCCAGCTCACCCCCGAGCCCCATGAACACTGAAGCTTTCTTT. Its translation is CASSPPSPMNTEAFF.

Only a few counts were recorded for this clone. This chain connects TRBV11-3 to TRBJ2-2; TRBD2 agrees at 10 bases. The CDR3 sequence is 16 residues long. Trimming removed 5 bases from V and 4 bases from J; junction bases left unmatched: 7. In germline, CDR1 is SGHNT, CDR2 YENEEA. CDR3 sequence reads: CASSKGSGRGTGELFF. In DNA, the CDR3 is TGTGCCAGCAGCAAAGGGAGCGGGAGGGGCACCGGGGAGCTGTTTTTT.

This clone is a singleton in its sample. The chain carries TRBV5-1 and TRBJ2-2; D possibly corresponds to TRBD2 (6 bases). Germline CDR1 and CDR2: SGHRS and YFSETQ. The CDR3 totals 15 residues. Trimming cost V 4 bases and J 6 bases, with 16 bases left between them. The CDR3 loop is CASSLWGDESGELFF. The CDR3 region has the DNA TGCGCCAGCAGCCTCTGGGGGGATGAATCCGGGGAGCTGTTTTTT.

J is TRBJ1-3 and V is TRBV7-2; 7 bases map to TRBD1. In germline, CDR1 is SGHTA, CDR2 FQGNSA. The ends lost 5 bases at V and 4 bases at J; junction bases unmatched: 11. This CDR3 contains 16 residues. DNA for the CDR3: TGTGCCAGCAGCCTCCGACAGGGCGAAGGGGGAAACACCATATATTTT. It specifies CASSLRQGEGGNTIYF. The full variable domain, in which reference TRBV7-2 and TRBJ1-3 provide the parts outside the CDR3, is GAGVSQSPSNKVTEKGKDVELRCDPISGHTALYWYRQSLGQGLEFLIYFQGNSAPDKSGLPSDRFSAERTGGSVSTLTIQRTQQEDSAVYLCASSLRQGEGGNTIYFGEGSWLTVV.